The T cell receptor beta chain under discussion was sequenced for a study of control samples from healthy donors and cancer patients (dated by TCRdb to about 2020). About this clone: It lacks a known antigen. Base quality data are lacking; no much larger clone is found one base away.

CDR1 and CDR2 were assigned from the germline V gene (reference sequence) as LNHDA and SQIVND. The junction shows trimming of 4 bases on V and 0 bases on J, plus 7 bases between the germline ends. Taken from cysteine to phenylalanine, the CDR3 has 14 residues. Only CDR3 DNA is held: 42 bases, read in frame from base 1. Library preparation used the immunoSEQ multiplex PCR assay. Entries here come from immuneACCESS through TCRdb and include only in-frame sequences with V and J called. Some clones fail to appear in such tables; in the studies checked, an unresolved V gene covers under half of the shortfall, and the cause of the remainder is unknown. The sample has roughly 120,000 clones on record, about 92% of them singletons. The ten largest clones represent under 2% of the sample.

This chain joins TRBV19 to TRBJ1-3; a weak D assignment points to TRBD1 (5 bases agree). The TCR was taken from a man in his fifties with head and neck cancer. The source material was PBMCs. The DNA is TGTGCCAGTAGTACGACAGTCTCTGGAAACACCATATATTTT. Its translation reads: CASSTTVSGNTIYF.